This T cell receptor (beta chain) stems from a study of early T cells in non-severe SARS-CoV-2 infection. CDR1 and CDR2 from the germline V gene are ENHRY and SYGVKD. This CDR3 region has 15 residues. V dropped 11 bases and J dropped 4; count of bases not matched to a gene: 13. TCRdb analysed the 5' RACE reads with MiXCR anew, one entry per CDR3 protein. Seen here are about 83,000 distinct CDR3 sequences, 9% to 15% observed once, and the top ten hold 6.5%. Specimen: whole blood. This chain connects TRBV10-3 to TRBJ2-2, with 7 bases aligning to TRBD2. The receptor comes from an adult who was a healthcare worker with PCR-confirmed SARS-CoV-2 infection or an uninfected control (not recorded which). The CDR3 protein is CASGLMGVGTGELFF. The CDR3 bases are TGTGCCTCGGGACTAATGGGGGTTGGCACCGGGGAGCTGTTTTTT.